The rows below give T cell receptor beta chains drawn from one sample of a study of PD-1 blockade in classical Hodgkin lymphoma. The protocol was immunoSEQ multiplex PCR, while the TCRdb copy is restricted to in-frame clones and leaves out a portion. The data contain tens of thousands of clones, 70% to 75% of them singletons. The material sequenced was peripheral blood mononuclear cells (PBMCs), taken before the fourth cycle of nivolumab. The receptors stem from a human donor with classical Hodgkin lymphoma. CDR3s include the opening cysteine and the closing phenylalanine or tryptophan. The D gene is left open where the match is weak. Rows give clone size only sometimes, using once, few, many, or a class for an expanded clone.

size | J | V | D | CDR3 | DNA
NA | TRBJ1-2 | TRBV5-1 | NA | CASSALLRTAQDYTF | TGCGCCAGCAGCGCACTACTTAGGACGGCTCAGGACTACACCTTC
NA | TRBJ1-5 | TRBV28 | NA | CASSPLGGRHNQPQHF | TGTGCCAGCAGTCCCCTGGGGGGGAGGCATAATCAGCCCCAGCATTTT
NA | TRBJ1-1 | TRBV4-3 | TRBD1 | CASSQDRTGQAFF | TGCGCCAGCAGCCAAGATAGGACAGGGCAAGCTTTCTTT
NA | TRBJ2-3 | TRBV5-6 | NA | CASSFDTDTQYF | TGTGCCAGCAGCTTCGACACAGATACGCAGTATTTT
NA | TRBJ1-5 | TRBV28 | TRBD1 | CASSRLTGADQPQHF | TGTGCCAGCAGTCGCCTGACAGGGGCGGACCAGCCCCAGCATTTT
NA | TRBJ1-1 | TRBV6-1 | NA | CASSDPGFTEAFF | TGTGCCAGCAGTGACCCAGGATTCACTGAAGCTTTCTTT
NA | TRBJ2-5 | TRBV6-6 | NA | CASSYSGGETQYF | TGTGCCAGCAGTTATTCGGGTGGCGAGACCCAGTACTTC
NA | TRBJ2-7 | TRBV6-5 | TRBD1 | CASSYGTGGSYEQYF | TGTGCCAGCAGTTACGGGACAGGGGGCTCCTACGAGCAGTACTTC
NA | TRBJ2-3 | TRBV25-1 | TRBD2 | CASSELAGGATDTQYF | TGTGCCAGCAGTGAACTAGCGGGGGGGGCCACAGATACGCAGTATTTT
NA | TRBJ2-1 | TRBV2 | NA | CASSSGLYNEQFF | TGTGCCAGCAGTTCGGGACTCTACAATGAGCAGTTCTTC
NA | TRBJ1-2 | TRBV5-6 | NA | CASSDTAGNYGYTF | TGTGCCAGCAGTGACACAGCAGGGAACTATGGCTACACCTTC
NA | TRBJ2-7 | TRBV5-4 | TRBD2 | CASSQEPGFTSAEQYF | TGCGCCAGCAGCCAAGAGCCCGGATTCACTAGCGCCGAGCAGTACTTC
NA | TRBJ1-2 | TRBV18 | TRBD1 | CASSSGFGTGDGYTF | TGTGCCAGCTCATCCGGGTTTGGGACAGGCGACGGCTACACCTTC
NA | TRBJ2-3 | TRBV28 | NA | CASSFGTSDTQYF | TGTGCCAGCAGTTTCGGTACCTCAGATACGCAGTATTTT
NA | TRBJ2-3 | TRBV6-5 | NA | CASTWLNTQYF | TGTGCCAGCACGTGGTTGAATACGCAGTATTTT
NA | TRBJ2-3 | TRBV2 | NA | CASTLDSPTDTQYF | TGTGCCAGCACTCTGGACAGCCCCACGGATACGCAGTATTTT
NA | TRBJ2-2 | TRBV4-2 | NA | CASSQGDLEWNTGELFF | TGTGCCAGCAGCCAAGGGGATCTGGAATGGAACACCGGGGAGCTGTTTTTT
NA | TRBJ2-1 | TRBV5-1 | NA | CASSSNLRVSEQFF | TGCGCCAGCAGCTCAAACCTCAGGGTGAGCGAGCAGTTCTTC
NA | TRBJ1-3 | TRBV9 | NA | CASSVGTAGNTIYF | TGTGCCAGCAGCGTAGGGACCGCTGGAAACACCATATATTTT
once | TRBJ2-5 | TRBV5-1 | NA | CASSLYGSGGQETQYF | TGCGCCAGCAGCTTGTACGGTAGCGGAGGGCAAGAGACCCAGTACTTC
NA | TRBJ2-7 | TRBV7-2 | NA | CASSRGYEQYF | TGTGCCAGCAGCCGGGGTTACGAGCAGTACTTC
NA | TRBJ2-1 | TRBV4-3 | NA | CASSQDRGSYNEQFF | TGCGCCAGCAGCCAAGACCGGGGATCCTACAATGAGCAGTTCTTC
NA | TRBJ2-1 | TRBV6-6 | TRBD2 | CASSSAGLGVF | TGTGCCAGCAGTTCCGCGGGACTAGGGGTCTTC
NA | TRBJ2-7 | TRBV6-6 | NA | CASSYGTSSYEQYF | TGTGCCAGCAGTTACGGTACAAGCTCCTACGAGCAGTACTTC
NA | TRBJ1-1 | TRBV27 | TRBD1 | CASRPSRGPNTEAFF | TGTGCCAGCAGGCCGTCCAGGGGGCCGAACACTGAAGCTTTCTTT
NA | TRBJ1-1 | TRBV4-3 | NA | CASSQDSLDWGTEAFF | TGCGCCAGCAGCCAAGATTCTCTCGATTGGGGCACTGAAGCTTTCTTT